This T cell receptor (beta chain) was sequenced for a study of cytomegalovirus exposure and HLA in healthy donors. Study-level information: The roughly 700 first-cohort repertoires shared a platform with the 110 or so validation repertoires, as reported in a later analysis. Findings and caveats of the study: The study found most TCR sequences rare, yet found some public TCRs in many donors.

The CDR3 runs 14 residues. V was clipped by 2 bases and J by 5 bases, with 11 bases between them. Germline loops: CDR1 SGHNT, CDR2 YENEEA. In the case of this clone: The antigen remains undetermined.

The repertoire was sequenced with immunoSEQ multiplex PCR; TCRdb's copy has only in-frame clones and lacks some. The repertoire holds more than 100,000 clones, with around nine tenths as singletons. The source material was PBMCs. The chain combines TRBV11-3 with TRBJ2-3, with a tentative D call TRBD2 (6 bases). The source is a young man in good health and CMV-seronegative. The CDR3 loop reads CASSLSLALDTQYF. For the CDR3, the DNA is TGTGCCAGCAGCTTAAGTCTAGCGTTAGATACGCAGTATTTT. The full variable domain, in which reference TRBV11-3 and TRBJ2-3 provide the parts outside the CDR3, is EAGVVQSPRYKIIEKKQPVAFWCNPISGHNTLYWYLQNLGQGPELLIRYENEEAVDDSQLPKDRFSAERLKGVDSTLKIQPAELGDSAVYLCASSLSLALDTQYFGPGTRLTVL.